This T cell receptor beta chain stems from a study of Ad26.COV2.S vaccination and SARS-CoV-2 variants. Clones were sequenced by immunoSEQ multiplex PCR, and TCRdb holds only the in-frame ones, with some missing. This sample has 440,000 or so clones, with roughly 87% found just once. The CDR3 is 15 amino acids. V lost 7 bases and J lost 5; bases outside the gene matches: 9. The germline V gene encodes CDR1 SQVTM and CDR2 ANQGSEA. Treatment indicated: roughly 18 received Ad26.COV2.S at low or high dose, single or two shots; five or six received placebo; per-sample allocation not given. Day 63 after the first injection of vaccine or placebo was the sampling time.

This receptor was taken from a person between 18 and 65 years old who received the Ad26.COV2.S COVID-19 vaccine or a placebo. The chain joins TRBV29-1 to TRBJ2-3, with TRBD2 identical over 13 bases. Sequenced material: peripheral blood, taken in a trial of Ad26.COV2.S vaccine versus placebo. This CDR3 is CSAPGLAGAGDTQYF. In DNA, the CDR3 is TGCAGCGCTCCCGGACTAGCGGGGGCGGGAGATACGCAGTATTTT.